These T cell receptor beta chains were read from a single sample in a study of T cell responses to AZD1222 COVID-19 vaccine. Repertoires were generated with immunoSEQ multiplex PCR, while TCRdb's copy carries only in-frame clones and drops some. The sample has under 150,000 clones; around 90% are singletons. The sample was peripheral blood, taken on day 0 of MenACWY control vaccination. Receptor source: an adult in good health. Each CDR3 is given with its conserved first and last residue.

CASSTSASGPNEQYF	TRBV5-1	TRBJ2-7
CASSLGAAHSYEQYF	TRBV11-2	TRBJ2-7
CASSPGQSYEQYF	TRBV21-1	TRBJ2-7
CASSDRRGSGNTIYF	TRBV11-2	TRBJ1-3
CASSGTAYGEQYF	TRBV10-1	TRBJ2-7
CASSLAPIDGLDQPQHF	TRBV7-2	TRBJ1-5
CARQGNTEAFF	TRBV30	TRBJ1-1
CASSFLSRRTYGYTF	TRBV5-6	TRBJ1-2
CASSQELAVGDTQYF	TRBV3-1/TRBV3-2	TRBJ2-3
CASSLTVAYEQYF	TRBV7-2	TRBJ2-7
CASSLPERKYNEQFF	TRBV28	TRBJ2-1
CSGTSGSNEQFF	TRBV29-1	TRBJ2-1
CASSYSPGSGANVLTF	TRBV6-5	TRBJ2-6
CASSVPLWDREDLHF	TRBV2	TRBJ1-6
CASSITGGRMAFF	TRBV6-5	TRBJ1-1
CASSSPTPSGRAYEQYF	TRBV5-6	TRBJ2-7
CASSEGSEQFF	TRBV2	TRBJ2-1
CASSLERGSNQPQHF	TRBV7-4	TRBJ1-5
CATSDSQGLGELFF	TRBV24-1	TRBJ2-2
CASSQDRGRAHSYEQYF	TRBV14	TRBJ2-7
CASSLLGSTGELFF	TRBV27	TRBJ2-2
CASSLGTPGNGYTF	TRBV18	TRBJ1-2
CASPAGDCPNYGYTF	TRBV21-1	TRBJ1-2
CASSPPWTGGNTEAFF	TRBV28	TRBJ1-1
CASSDPAGYQPQHF	TRBV6-1	TRBJ1-5
CATRDTGYEQYF	TRBV19	TRBJ2-7
CASSLSDRGRVSGELFF	TRBV27	TRBJ2-2
CASSYSSSSTDTQYF	TRBV6-6	TRBJ2-3
CASSLASYYEQFF	TRBV7-2	TRBJ2-1
CASTQEGLNTGELFF	TRBV2	TRBJ2-2
CASSVEVSTDTQYF	TRBV9	TRBJ2-3
CASSYSMNTEAFF	TRBV5-5	TRBJ1-1
CASSQIQGLAGGLRHGELFF	TRBV4-1	TRBJ2-2
CASRLVGGQPQHF	TRBV19	TRBJ1-5
CASSLTGFEQYF	TRBV12-3/TRBV12-4	TRBJ2-7
CASSSSRVGTLHF	TRBV7-9	TRBJ1-6
CASSPGTSGRSYEQYF	TRBV18	TRBJ2-7
CASSQMEGYTEAFF	TRBV3-1/TRBV3-2	TRBJ1-1
CASSLGPLGSGNTIYF	TRBV7-9	TRBJ1-3
CASSWGQQETQYF	TRBV7-2	TRBJ2-5
CASSLTSGRVEETQYF	TRBV4-2	TRBJ2-5
CASSPDPAGGADTQYF	TRBV5-4	TRBJ2-3
CASSLAVPSSGNTIYF	TRBV7-6	TRBJ1-3
CASSRTSGNNEQFF	TRBV13	TRBJ2-1
CASSLGTGGLSNYGYTF	TRBV11-2	TRBJ1-2
CAVLRSRSLHEQYF	TRBV10-3	TRBJ2-7
CATSGNEQGYEQYF	TRBV24-1	TRBJ2-7
CASSGRSLAGEGEQYF	TRBV11-1	TRBJ2-7
CASSEVGRGTYEQYF	TRBV2	TRBJ2-7
CASSLVGPTGELFF	TRBV5-1	TRBJ2-2
CASSRAGALYEQFF	TRBV18	TRBJ2-1